This T cell receptor beta chain is drawn from a study of graft-versus-host responses after intestinal transplantation (dated by TCRdb to the early 2020s). Context from the whole study: The transplants that recipients got were multivisceral, liver-intestinal, or isolated intestinal. All recipients received anti-thymocyte globulin induction followed by maintenance tacrolimus and steroids for roughly three years. Bulk TCR-beta CDR3 sequencing was used to track graft-versus-host and host-versus-graft alloreactive T cell clones in the graft, circulation and bone marrow after intestinal transplantation. To identify alloreactive clones, pre-transplant mixed lymphocyte reaction products were sequenced and then compared with unstimulated pre-transplant donor and recipient T cells. The cohort enrolled 20 to 25 intestinal transplant recipients, one of whom was a retransplant, and 3 patients without pretransplant specimens were excluded. A peak of at least 4% donor T cells among recipient peripheral blood mononuclear cells was the definition used for donor T cell macrochimerism. Rather than being sequenced by the commercial service, samples from a few later patients were sequenced in-house on an Illumina MiSeq and processed with MiXCR. Study-wide conclusions, independent of this receptor: The relatively low number and heterogeneity of intestinal transplant patients limited the conclusions. GvH clones were detected in recipient bone marrow, and some appeared earlier in ileal mucosa or blood, consistent with an intestinal mucosal origin. In the allografts of patients with donor T cell macrochimerism, GvH to HvG T cell clonal ratios were high. Early after transplant, peak levels of circulating GvH clones were associated with declines in HvG clones.

Library preparation was by the immunoSEQ multiplex PCR assay. In most patients, genomic DNA was isolated using the Qiagen DNeasy Blood and Tissue Kit and sent frozen to Adaptive Biotechnologies for TCR sequencing. Adaptive Biotechnologies carried out high-throughput TCR-beta CDR3 sequencing of genomic DNA for most patients. Per the authors' processing: TCR sequencing data were retrieved from Adaptive's ImmunoSEQ software for 15 to 20 patients, whereas a few other patients were processed with MiXCR and VDJtools. To correct CD4 versus CD8 sorting errors, sequences present in both subsets at a frequency ratio below 5:1 were removed. CDR3 nucleotide sequences shared between donor and recipient were removed because their origin could not be assigned. To count as alloreactive, a clone needed at least 2-fold expansion over unstimulated cells and a minimum CFSE-low frequency of 0.002% (template counts) or 0.001% (read counts). Clones were considered mappable if detected in sequenced pre-transplant spleen, lymph node, or MLR CFSE-low populations of the donor or recipient. The cumulative frequency of alloreactive clones was calculated as a percentage of all sequences, weighted by copy number. The clones in this table, taken by TCRdb from immuneACCESS, are in-frame only. Not every clone is retained; where verified, under half of the shortfall comes from an unresolved V gene, and the cause of the rest is unknown. The DNA gave D and trimming, while V, J and clone size come from that table. The sample profile shows approximately 110,000 clones; approximately 90% of them were found once. The top ten clonotypes cover about 0.25% of the sample.

Reading from cysteine to phenylalanine, the CDR3 counts 13 amino acids. The sequence is cut down to CDR3 DNA, 39 bases in frame from base 1. From the germline V gene, CDR1 is SQVTM and CDR2 is ANQGSEA. Trimming takes 7 bases from V and 10 bases from J, and the germline ends sit 20 bases apart. In light of the paper, this sample's time point label describes: cells obtained before transplantation from donor or recipient. CD3+CD4+ and CD3+CD8+ populations were FACS-sorted from unstimulated pre-transplant donor and recipient cells taken from spleen or lymph nodes. As concerns this clone: It has no known antigen specificity. It has no much larger one-base neighbor in the sample; base qualities were not kept.

The receptor was isolated from a human donor who was the organ donor for an intestinal transplant. The sequence links TRBV29-1 to TRBJ2-1; TRBD1 is a weak D gene call, 6 bases matching. Sequencing used unstimulated CD4+ T cells sorted from spleen or lymph node cells, obtained before transplant. The CDR3: CSAAPQGMREQFF. The nucleotide sequence is TGCAGCGCCGCCCCCCAGGGGATGAGGGAGCAGTTCTTC.